This T cell receptor (beta chain) came from a study of T cell repertoires in cytomegalovirus infection. General study findings and limits: Ex vivo, HLA-C-restricted CMV-specific TCR beta clonotypes prevailed over the rest of the response.

In TCRdb, the reads were re-called with MiXCR into one record per CDR3 protein. The data hold 490,000 or so distinct CDR3 sequences, with roughly 12% observed a single time. Trimming at V came to 3 bases and at J to 7 bases, leaving 14 bases not matched to a gene. The CDR3 contains 16 residues. CDR1 is SGHRS, CDR2 YFSETQ, per germline. This clonotype was seen a handful of times. Its antigen remains unidentified. This TCR was sampled from a human donor in good health (CMV status not recorded). Some clones in this sample may be carry-over from other donors' samples. Sequenced: PBMCs. The chain joins TRBV5-1 to TRBJ2-7, with 9 bases matching TRBD1. Written as DNA, the CDR3 is TGCGCCAGCAGCTATCCGAAAGGACAGGGGCAGGGAGAGCAGTACTTC. This sequence encodes CASSYPKGQGQGEQYF. Supplemented by reference TRBV5-1 and TRBJ2-7, the full variable domain reads KAGVTQTPRYLIKTRGQQVTLSCSPISGHRSVSWYQQTPGQGLQFLFEYFSETQRNKGNFPGRFSGRQFSNSRSEMNVSTLELGDSALYLCASSYPKGQGQGEQYFGPGTRLTVT.